These T cell receptor beta chains were read from a single sample in a study of identical twins. TCRdb re-derived calls from the 5' RACE reads in MiXCR, one entry per CDR3 protein. The table has about 570,000 distinct CDR3 sequences, roughly 9.9% seen once. The sample was also reused in another study, on yellow fever vaccine responses in identical twins.

The sequenced sample consisted of PBMCs. The receptors stem from a woman aged 18-35 years in good health. Each CDR3 is given with its conserved first and last residue. The D gene is left open where the match is weak. For some rows the clone size is stated as once, few or many, or as a class when expanded; others skip it.

d_gene	j_gene	v_gene	abundance	CDR3aa	CDR3nt
NA	TRBJ2-1	TRBV24-1	NA	CATSDSDRFGQFF	TGTGCCACCAGTGACTCCGACAGGTTTGGGCAGTTCTTC
NA	TRBJ2-7	TRBV12-3/TRBV12-4	few	CASSLQQTSEQYF	TGTGCCAGCAGTTTGCAACAGACTAGCGAGCAGTACTTC
NA	TRBJ2-7	TRBV20-1	few	CSARDIEAGYEQYF	TGCAGTGCTAGAGATATCGAGGCGGGCTACGAGCAGTACTTC
TRBD1	TRBJ1-5	TRBV12-3/TRBV12-4	many	CASKRDRGNQPQHF	TGTGCCAGCAAGCGGGACAGGGGAAACCAGCCCCAGCATTTT
TRBD1	TRBJ1-2	TRBV25-1	many	CASSELRGTGVNYGYTF	TGTGCCAGCAGTGAACTTCGAGGGACAGGAGTTAACTATGGCTACACCTTC
TRBD2	TRBJ2-3	TRBV29-1	many	CSVFGTSGRASTDTQYF	TGCAGCGTTTTTGGGACTAGCGGGAGGGCTAGCACAGATACGCAGTATTTT
TRBD2	TRBJ2-5	TRBV6-2/TRBV6-3	few	CASRKLAGAVQETQYF	TGTGCCAGCAGAAAACTAGCGGGAGCCGTGCAAGAGACCCAGTACTTC
TRBD1	TRBJ2-5	TRBV4-2	many	CASSHGITGGDETQYF	TGTGCCAGCAGCCACGGAATTACAGGGGGCGATGAGACCCAGTACTTC
NA	TRBJ2-7	TRBV7-9	NA	CASSLGPRGYEQYF	TGTGCCAGCAGCTTAGGCCCCAGGGGCTACGAGCAGTACTTC
NA	TRBJ1-5	TRBV15	few	CATSRDLGLGQPQHF	TGTGCCACCAGCAGAGATCTTGGGCTGGGTCAGCCCCAGCATTTT
NA	TRBJ1-2	TRBV5-1	once	CASRPRDRHSHGYTF	TGCGCCAGCAGGCCCCGGGACCGACATTCCCATGGCTACACCTTC
NA	TRBJ2-3	TRBV20-1	NA	CSAGPTVSTDTQYF	TGCAGTGCTGGACCTACCGTTAGCACAGATACGCAGTATTTT
NA	TRBJ2-1	TRBV11-2	few	CASSVTRAHEQFF	TGTGCCAGCAGCGTAACTAGGGCCCATGAGCAGTTCTTC
TRBD2	TRBJ2-6	TRBV5-1	NA	CASSLKAGVSGANVLTF	TGCGCCAGCAGCTTGAAGGCGGGAGTCTCTGGGGCCAACGTCCTGACTTTC
NA	TRBJ2-1	TRBV7-2	few	CASSLALSISYYNEQFF	TGTGCCAGCAGCTTAGCGCTAAGCATATCCTACTACAATGAGCAGTTCTTC
TRBD2	TRBJ2-7	TRBV5-6	few	CASSLSAGENEQYF	TGTGCCAGCAGCTTATCAGCGGGAGAGAACGAGCAGTACTTC
NA	TRBJ2-5	TRBV7-2	many	CASSLGTEETQYF	TGTGCCAGCAGCTTAGGGACAGAAGAGACCCAGTACTTC
TRBD1	TRBJ2-7	TRBV28	few	CASSFTGTGVYEQYF	TGTGCCAGCAGTTTTACGGGGACAGGGGTCTACGAGCAGTACTTC
NA	TRBJ1-1	TRBV19	many	CASSWGAEAFF	TGTGCCAGTTCATGGGGCGCTGAAGCTTTCTTT
NA	TRBJ2-7	TRBV7-9	many	CASSNRDSYEQYF	TGTGCCAGCAGCAACAGGGACTCCTACGAGCAGTACTTC
TRBD2	TRBJ2-3	TRBV19	NA	CASSMSGGYTDTQYF	TGTGCCAGTAGTATGTCGGGGGGGTACACAGATACGCAGTATTTT
NA	TRBJ2-7	TRBV20-1	NA	CSASLLAVGEQYF	TGCAGTGCTAGTTTGCTAGCAGTCGGCGAGCAGTACTTC
NA	TRBJ2-1	TRBV6-6	few	CASSYLGNNEQFF	TGTGCCAGCAGTTACTTGGGAAACAATGAGCAGTTCTTC
TRBD1	TRBJ2-7	TRBV3-1	NA	CASSQGRTGSEQYF	TGTGCCAGCAGCCAAGGCCGGACAGGGTCCGAGCAGTACTTC
NA	TRBJ2-7	TRBV5-1	NA	CASSLGQGNSYEQYF	TGCGCCAGCAGCTTGGGGCAAGGGAATTCCTACGAGCAGTACTTC
NA	TRBJ1-1	TRBV27	few	CASSLRAENTEAFF	TGTGCCAGCAGTTTACGGGCAGAGAACACTGAAGCTTTCTTT
TRBD1	TRBJ2-1	TRBV29-1	many	CSVVGVEPGTGPYNEQFF	TGCAGCGTTGTCGGCGTCGAACCCGGGACAGGACCCTACAATGAGCAGTTCTTC
TRBD1	TRBJ2-7	TRBV27	NA	CASSSTGTGLYEQYF	TGTGCCAGCAGTTCCACCGGGACAGGGCTCTACGAGCAGTACTTC
NA	TRBJ2-3	TRBV6-5	many	CASRYTDTQYF	TGTGCCAGCAGGTACACAGATACGCAGTATTTT
NA	TRBJ2-7	TRBV6-1	many	CASSELEGGAYEQYF	TGTGCCAGCAGTGAACTGGAGGGGGGGGCCTACGAGCAGTACTTC
TRBD2	TRBJ2-3	TRBV4-2	many	CASSQELAVYTDTQYF	TGTGCCAGCAGCCAAGAGCTAGCGGTTTACACAGATACGCAGTATTTT
TRBD1	TRBJ2-7	TRBV7-9	NA	CASSPVGQGEQYF	TGTGCCAGCAGCCCGGTCGGACAGGGCGAGCAGTACTTC
TRBD1	TRBJ2-1	TRBV27	NA	CASSFRGQGYGHEQFF	TGTGCCAGCAGTTTTCGAGGACAGGGGTATGGTCATGAGCAGTTCTTC
NA	TRBJ2-3	TRBV29-1	few	CSVARVTDTQYF	TGCAGCGTTGCAAGAGTCACAGATACGCAGTATTTT
NA	TRBJ2-5	TRBV6-2/TRBV6-3	few	CASSYNLGRETQYF	TGTGCCAGCAGTTACAACCTCGGCAGGGAGACCCAGTACTTC
NA	TRBJ1-2	TRBV6-1	many	CASRPRGVSRSGYTF	TGTGCCAGCCGACCTAGAGGGGTTTCAAGGAGTGGCTACACCTTC
NA	TRBJ1-1	TRBV5-1	many	CASSLIQGNTEAFF	TGCGCCAGCAGCTTGATACAGGGGAACACTGAAGCTTTCTTT
NA	TRBJ2-3	TRBV4-2	many	CASSLGLGPDTQYF	TGTGCCAGCAGCCTGGGCCTAGGGCCCGATACGCAGTATTTT
TRBD2	TRBJ2-7	TRBV27	few	CASRTSGRTYEQYF	TGTGCCAGCAGGACTAGCGGGAGGACCTACGAGCAGTACTTC
TRBD2	TRBJ2-1	TRBV7-9	NA	CASSGTSGDFTNEQFF	TGTGCCAGCAGCGGGACTAGCGGCGACTTTACCAATGAGCAGTTCTTC
TRBD2	TRBJ2-1	TRBV28	NA	CASLGDNIAGVFCLFF	TGTGCCAGCCTCGGTGACAATATAGCGGGAGTCTTTTGTCTGTTCTTC
NA	TRBJ2-7	TRBV28	NA	CASSFSMSTLGYEQYF	TGTGCCAGCAGTTTCTCCATGTCAACCTTGGGGTACGAGCAGTACTTC
NA	TRBJ1-1	TRBV20-1	NA	CSARDWGGGRVGTEAFF	TGCAGTGCTAGAGATTGGGGCGGGGGCAGGGTGGGTACTGAAGCTTTCTTT
NA	TRBJ2-3	TRBV18	NA	CASSPVAPTLTDTQYF	TGTGCCAGCTCACCAGTGGCGCCCACCCTCACAGATACGCAGTATTTT
TRBD2	TRBJ2-1	TRBV11-1	few	CASSLFRAGGPWHNEQFF	TGTGCCAGCAGCCTATTTCGGGCGGGAGGGCCCTGGCACAATGAGCAGTTCTTC
NA	TRBJ2-6	TRBV12-3/TRBV12-4	many	CASRNPIKKSGANVLTF	TGTGCCAGCAGGAATCCTATAAAAAAGTCTGGGGCCAACGTCCTGACTTTC
TRBD1	TRBJ2-7	TRBV20-1	many	CSARDRRTGGKEQYF	TGCAGTGCTAGAGACCGAAGGACAGGGGGCAAGGAGCAGTACTTC
TRBD2	TRBJ2-3	TRBV27	many	CASTQLLSGGAEDTQYF	TGTGCCAGCACCCAACTCCTTAGCGGGGGGGCCGAAGATACGCAGTATTTT
NA	TRBJ2-7	TRBV20-1	NA	CSAALGRTYEQYF	TGCAGTGCCGCATTAGGACGGACCTACGAGCAGTACTTC
NA	TRBJ2-6	TRBV29-1	NA	CSVADRDGFVPGANVLTF	TGCAGCGTTGCAGACCGGGACGGATTTGTGCCTGGGGCCAACGTCCTGACTTTC
TRBD2	TRBJ2-2	TRBV11-2	NA	CASSPRVGAGVFPGELFF	TGTGCCAGCAGCCCGAGGGTGGGAGCGGGAGTTTTTCCCGGGGAGCTGTTTTTT
NA	TRBJ2-3	TRBV28	NA	CASSLYSDTQYF	TGTGCCAGCAGTTTGTACTCAGATACGCAGTATTTT
NA	TRBJ1-5	TRBV4-1	few	CASSQERRPNQPQHF	TGCGCCAGCAGCCAAGAGCGTAGGCCCAATCAGCCCCAGCATTTT
TRBD2	TRBJ2-3	TRBV29-1	many	CSVVYGGGGDTQYF	TGCAGCGTTGTATACGGGGGGGGAGGAGATACGCAGTATTTT
TRBD2	TRBJ2-1	TRBV2	many	CASSRRTSGIFNEQFF	TGTGCCAGCAGTCGTCGGACTAGCGGGATTTTTAATGAGCAGTTCTTC
NA	TRBJ2-1	TRBV10-2	NA	CASSGVTGEQFF	TGCGCCAGCAGTGGAGTTACGGGTGAGCAGTTCTTC
NA	TRBJ2-7	TRBV12-3/TRBV12-4	few	CASSFEWAGEQYF	TGTGCCAGCAGTTTTGAATGGGCAGGGGAGCAGTACTTC
NA	TRBJ1-2	TRBV5-1	few	CASTPGGADYGYTF	TGCGCCAGCACCCCGGGGGGCGCGGACTATGGCTACACCTTC
NA	TRBJ1-1	TRBV7-8	few	CASRDAEYLNTEAFF	TGTGCCAGCAGGGATGCAGAGTACCTAAACACTGAAGCTTTCTTT